This T cell receptor beta chain was observed in a study of vaccination effects on CD4 cells after COVID-19. Study findings and constraints: Early timepoints after infection were absent, and convalescent patients were few in the study.

Between the trimmed V and J ends, which lost 4 bases and 2 bases, there was a span of 10 bases. There are 14 residues in the CDR3. The germline V gene has CDR1 SNHLY and CDR2 FYNNEI. Antigen-specific CD4+ T cells expanded by the ViraFEST assay with viral peptide pools were then sequenced. The culture ran for about 11 days, and then CD4+ T cells were isolated. SARS-CoV-2 infection was confirmed by PCR in the person between March and December 2020. It was two doses of either the BNT162b2 or mRNA-1273 vaccine that participants received. About this clone itself: Its antigen is unknown.

Only in-frame clones appear in the TCRdb table, and some are missing; sequencing was by immunoSEQ multiplex PCR. Of 14,000 or so clones listed, over 60% are singletons. The receptor comes from a human donor who had a prior SARS-CoV-2 infection. The starting material was CD4+ T cells from PBMCs cultured with SARS-CoV-2 spike peptides, obtained after COVID-19 vaccination. J is TRBJ2-3 and V is TRBV2; D assignment may be TRBD1 or TRBD2 (5 bases each). The CDR3 protein is CASSGGLTTDTQYF. The CDR3 coding sequence is TGTGCCAGCAGTGGGGGGTTGACCACAGATACGCAGTATTTT.